The following is a T cell receptor beta chain sequence with its context. The antigen is unknown. The treatment denotes: oral pan-JAK inhibitor, 5-10 mg twice daily. As part of sample collection, lesional scalp punch biopsies and peripheral blood were taken from alopecia areata patients. The data derive from a study of CD8+ T cells in alopecia areata. Whole-study findings and limits: With one nonresponder, baseline CD8+ expansion's link to response remains uncertain. While tofacitinib was given, many expanded lesional clones persisted in scalp and blood.

RNA, once extracted, was reverse transcribed into cDNA for use as the sequencing template. Clones were read by immunoSEQ multiplex PCR, and TCRdb kept only the in-frame ones, dropping some. The repertoire holds some 220,000 clones, with under 60% as singletons. The germline CDR1 and CDR2 sequences are SNHLY and FYNNEI. Between the trimmed V and J ends, which lost 4 bases and 6 bases, there was a span of 13 bases. This CDR3 contains 14 residues. The sequences come from CD4+ T cells sorted from blood, collected at week 4, from a patient treated with tofacitinib. The chain uses TRBV2 and TRBJ2-4; D is perhaps TRBD1 (6 bases). This TCR derives from a human donor with alopecia areata. CDR3 coding DNA: TGTGCCAGCAGTGGTGGGACACCCCCAAACATTCAGTACTTC. Its translation: CASSGGTPPNIQYF.